Below are 27 T cell receptor beta chains sequenced from a single sample in a study of TIL therapy for anti-PD-1-resistant metastatic lung cancer. Time point in this sample: pre-treatment sample, taken before nivolumab and TIL therapy. The libraries were made with immunoSEQ v3. The protocol was immunoSEQ multiplex PCR, while the TCRdb copy is restricted to in-frame clones and leaves out a portion. The sample lists 55,000 or so clones, roughly four fifths seen once, with under 3% in the top ten. Specimen: blood, collected at baseline. Receptors originate from a person aged 25 to 80 with non-small cell lung cancer.

Only a few counts were recorded for this clone. The chain couples TRBV27 to TRBJ2-2, with 10 bases matching TRBD1. Germline CDR1 and CDR2: MNHEY and SMNVEV (reference sequence). The CDR3 length is 16 residues. V was pared by 6 bases and J by 5 bases, with 9 bases of the junction left unmatched. The CDR3 here is CASSLLGTGVTGELFF. As DNA, the CDR3 is TGTGCCAGCAGCCTACTCGGGACAGGGGTAACCGGGGAGCTGTTTTTT.

J is TRBJ2-7 and V is TRBV15; tentative D call: TRBD1 (6 bases). The germline gives CDR1 LNHNV, CDR2 YYDKDF (reference sequence). Between the trimmed V and J ends, which lost 1 base and 3 bases, there was a span of 19 bases. This CDR3 is built from 17 residues. The CDR3 sequence is CATSRVPRQAPYYEQYF. The CDR3 DNA follows: TGTGCCACCAGCAGAGTCCCCAGACAGGCCCCCTACTACGAGCAGTACTTC.

The chain links TRBV6-6 to TRBJ2-7; 10 bases align to TRBD1. CDR1 is MNHNY, CDR2 SVGAGI, per germline (reference sequence). The V gene end was trimmed by 6 bases and the J gene end by 1 base; junction bases not matched to a gene: 3. The CDR3 spans 14 residues. The DNA of the CDR3 is TGTGCCAGCAGGCTGGGACAGGGGTCCTACGAGCAGTACTTC. This translates into CASRLGQGSYEQYF.

V usage is TRBV5-1 and J usage is TRBJ2-2; 7 bases fit TRBD2. The ends lost 1 base at V and 0 bases at J; junction bases unmatched: 3. The CDR3 covers 16 residues. The germline CDR1 and CDR2 sequences are SGHRS and YFSETQ. The CDR3 region is CASSLSGTTNTGELFF. CDR3 coding DNA: TGCGCCAGCAGCTTGTCCGGGACTACGAACACCGGGGAGCTGTTTTTT. Looking up the rest from reference TRBV5-1 and TRBJ2-2 gives the full variable domain: KAGVTQTPRYLIKTRGQQVTLSCSPISGHRSVSWYQQTPGQGLQFLFEYFSETQRNKGNFPGRFSGRQFSNSRSEMNVSTLELGDSALYLCASSLSGTTNTGELFFGEGSRLTVL.

The V and J genes are TRBV24-1 and TRBJ2-7; tentatively, D is TRBD1 (6 bases). This CDR3 is 16 amino acids long. Trimming removed 0 bases from V and 0 bases from J, with 11 bases in between. Germline values: CDR1 KGHDR, CDR2 SFDVKD. The chain's CDR3 is CATSDLYQGHSYEQYF. CDR3 DNA sequence: TGTGCCACCAGTGATTTGTATCAGGGACACTCCTACGAGCAGTACTTC.

The rearrangement uses TRBV4-1 and TRBJ1-4, with 9 bases lining up with TRBD1. V was clipped by 1 base and J by 8 bases; unmatched bases: 11. CDR1 and CDR2 from the germline V gene are MGHRA and YSYEKL. The CDR3 is 17 amino acids. In DNA form, the CDR3 reads TGCGCCAGCAGCCAAGTAGGGGGGACAGGGCAAGGAGAAAAACTGTTTTTT. Its translation: CASSQVGGTGQGEKLFF.

This chain connects TRBV9 to TRBJ2-1, with 7 positions matching TRBD2. The germline V gene encodes CDR1 SGDLS and CDR2 YYNGEE. The ends lost 3 bases at V and 3 bases at J; junction bases unmatched: 15. The CDR3 sequence is 18 residues long. The CDR3 nucleotides read TGTGCCAGCAGCGAACCTGTTTGGGGGGGGTCTGGCTACAATGAGCAGTTCTTC. The encoded protein is CASSEPVWGGSGYNEQFF.

In DNA, the CDR3 is TGTGCCAGCAGCGGAGATAAGGGGGAGGGCCAGGCCAATGAGCAGTTCTTC. Protein: CASSGDKGEGQANEQFF. The chain recombines TRBV7-9 with TRBJ2-1, with D perhaps matching TRBD2 (7 bases). V gave up 5 bases and J gave up 6 bases, with 23 bases separating them. Germline V lookup: CDR1 SEHNR, CDR2 FQNEAQ (reference sequence). The CDR3 length is 17 residues. Looking up the rest from reference TRBV7-9 and TRBJ2-1 gives the full variable domain: DTGVSQNPRHKITKRGQNVTFRCDPISEHNRLYWYRQTLGQGPEFLTYFQNEAQLEKSRLLSDRFSAERPKGSFSTLEIQRTEQGDSAMYLCASSGDKGEGQANEQFFGPGTRLTVL.

The chain has TRBV6-1 and TRBJ1-6, with D unclear. The CDR3 has 15 amino acids. V lost 1 base to trimming and J lost 2 bases, with 6 bases between them. Germline CDR1 is MNHNS and CDR2 is SASEGT. DNA for the CDR3: TGTGCCAGCAGTGAAGGCTTAACCTATAATTCACCCCTCCACTTT. It specifies CASSEGLTYNSPLHF.

This chain's CDR3 is CASSYDWTRTQYF. The CDR3 DNA is TGTGCCAGCAGTTACGATTGGACTAGGACGCAGTATTTT. The chain links TRBV6-2 or TRBV6-3 to TRBJ2-3, with TRBD2 matching 7 bases. CDR1 and CDR2 (germline): MNHEY, SVGEGT. CDR3 size: 13 residues. J was trimmed by 9 bases and V by 2 bases; bases with no gene match: 5.

This chain connects TRBV29-1 to TRBJ2-5; D may be TRBD2 (7 bases). This CDR3 spans 13 amino acids. Per germline, CDR1 SQVTM and CDR2 ANQGSEA. V lost 7 bases to trimming and J lost 5 bases, with 17 bases between them. The DNA for the CDR3 is TGCAGCGGCTTGGGGGAGGGGGGTGAGACCCAGTACTTC. Its protein product is CSGLGEGGETQYF.

V and J are TRBV28 and TRBJ1-3; D gene ambiguous. Per the germline V gene, CDR1 is MDHEN and CDR2 is SYDVKM. V was trimmed by 8 bases and J by 2 bases, leaving 16 bases between them. This CDR3 is 15 amino acids long. CDR3 DNA: TGTGCCAGCTTTTTAGGGCTCCCCGCTGGAAACACCATATATTTT. This translates into CASFLGLPAGNTIYF.

The CDR3: CASSALPPVDTQYF. In nucleotides, the CDR3 is TGTGCCAGCAGCGCTCTCCCCCCCGTAGATACGCAGTATTTT. The chain joins TRBV11-2 to TRBJ2-3; D is uncertain. Trimming took 5 bases from V and 5 from J, leaving 14 bases between them. The CDR3 covers 14 residues. Germline V gives CDR1 SGHAT, CDR2 FQNNGV.

The chain carries TRBV15 and TRBJ1-4; D gene uncertain. CDR1 is LNHNV, CDR2 YYDKDF, per germline (reference sequence). The V and J ends lost 0 bases and 8 bases respectively, with 10 bases between them. This CDR3 region has 14 residues. The chain's CDR3 is CATSRDRRTEKLFF. The CDR3 DNA follows: TGTGCCACCAGCAGAGATCGCAGGACCGAAAAACTGTTTTTT.

The rearrangement joins TRBV9 to TRBJ2-6; D is possibly TRBD2 (6 bases). Trimming left V 0 bases short and J 11 bases short, with 15 bases between. The CDR3 consists of 15 residues. Germline V gives CDR1 SGDLS, CDR2 YYNGEE. The CDR3 sequence is CASSVVGGTLDVLTF. CDR3 coding DNA: TGTGCCAGCAGCGTAGTAGGAGGGACCCTCGACGTCCTGACTTTC.

This chain connects TRBV7-9 to TRBJ2-3; a possible D gene is TRBD2 (6 bases). Trimming cost V 5 bases and J 5 bases, with 14 bases left between them. CDR1 SEHNR and CDR2 FQNEAQ come from the germline V gene (reference sequence). The CDR3 runs 14 residues. This CDR3 is CASSPGSSVDTQYF. The CDR3 region has the DNA TGTGCCAGCAGCCCCGGGAGCTCCGTAGATACGCAGTATTTT.

This chain links TRBV12-2 with TRBJ2-7; the DNA was not compared with TRBD1, the D call given in the table. TRBV12-2 is recorded as a pseudogene. The CDR3 contains 16 residues. The CDR3: CASRLSVKVGHYEQYF. The CDR3, as DNA: TGTGCAAGTCGCTTATCGGTGAAGGTTGGGCACTACGAGCAGTACTTC.

This clone was detected once. V is TRBV27 and J is TRBJ1-2; weak D call: TRBD1 (6 bases). Trimming stripped 5 bases from V and 7 bases from J, with 20 bases between. The CDR3 consists of 15 residues. The germline CDR1 and CDR2 sequences are MNHEY and SMNVEV (reference sequence). The DNA of the CDR3 is TGTGCCAGCAGTCCCTGGGGGCAGACTACTGGTGGCTACACCTTC. It encodes CASSPWGQTTGGYTF.

CDR3 in DNA: TGTGCCAGCGCGACCGGGGACACCACCTACGAGCAGTACTTC. Translating gives CASATGDTTYEQYF. The chain employs TRBV6-5 and TRBJ2-7, with a weak D call TRBD1 (6 bases). Trimming took off 8 bases at V and 2 bases at J, with 16 bases between the two ends. Germline CDR1 reads MNHEY; CDR2 reads SVGAGI. This CDR3 comprises 14 residues.

The chain couples TRBV4-3 to TRBJ2-5; D is possibly TRBD1 (5 bases). The germline V gene encodes CDR1 LGHNA and CDR2 YSLEER. This CDR3 is 16 amino acids long. V was pared by 3 bases and J by 4 bases, with 18 bases between. CDR3 nucleotides: TGCGCCAGCAGCCAGGGGCAGTCCCTCCAGAGAGAGACCCAGTACTTC. Its protein is CASSQGQSLQRETQYF.

The genes are TRBV9 and TRBJ2-5; 12 positions match TRBD2. The V segment lost 3 bases and the J segment 5 bases; nucleotides outside the gene matches: 11. This CDR3 comprises 17 residues. CDR1 is SGDLS, CDR2 YYNGEE, per germline. CDR3: CASSAELTSGGTETQYF. CDR3 in DNA: TGTGCCAGCAGCGCCGAACTAACTAGCGGGGGGACGGAGACCCAGTACTTC. The whole variable domain, remainder taken from reference TRBV9 and TRBJ2-5, is DSGVTQTPKHLITATGQRVTLRCSPRSGDLSVYWYQQSLDQGLQFLIQYYNGEERAKGNILERFSAQQFPDLHSELNLSSLELGDSALYFCASSAELTSGGTETQYFGPGTRLLVL.

The chain combines TRBV12-3 or TRBV12-4 with TRBJ1-4; D unresolved. The ends were cut back, 6 bases at V and 6 bases at J, with 5 bases in the middle. The CDR3 totals 11 residues. The CDR3 loop is CASRRDEKLFF. CDR3 in DNA: TGTGCCAGCAGGCGCGATGAAAAACTGTTTTTT.

The gene calls are TRBV28 and TRBJ2-1, with TRBD1 as a possible D gene (6 bases). The germline CDR1 and CDR2 sequences are MDHEN and SYDVKM. The CDR3 totals 15 residues. V was shortened by 4 bases and J by 0 bases, with 10 bases between the two germline ends. DNA for the CDR3: TGTGCCAGCAGTTCCCGGGACATCTCCTACAATGAGCAGTTCTTC. Amino acids: CASSSRDISYNEQFF.

V usage is TRBV12-5 and J usage is TRBJ2-3; D might be TRBD1 (6 bases). V shed 1 base and J shed 3 bases, with 11 bases lying between them. Germline V gene lookup returns CDR1 LGHNT and CDR2 FRNRAP. The CDR3 covers 15 residues. Here the CDR3 reads CASGLGQVGTDTQYF. The CDR3 DNA sequence: TGTGCTAGTGGTTTGGGACAGGTGGGAACAGATACGCAGTATTTT.

The chain is built from TRBV4-1 and TRBJ2-5, with 9 bases that match TRBD2. This CDR3 is 17 amino acids long. CDR1 is MGHRA, CDR2 YSYEKL, per germline. The ends lost 1 base at V and 1 base at J; junction bases unmatched: 7. The CDR3 DNA follows: TGCGCCAGCAGCCAAGCAGTAGCGGGAGAACGCCAAGAGACCCAGTACTTC. It translates to CASSQAVAGERQETQYF.

The CDR3 coding sequence is TGTGCCAGCAGCAAAGTCCGGGTTTGGGCTTTCTTT. Translating it yields CASSKVRVWAFF. The V and J genes are TRBV21-1 and TRBJ1-1. TRBV21-1 is recorded as a pseudogene. CDR3 size: 12 residues.

The V and J genes are TRBV30 and TRBJ2-7; maybe TRBD2 (5 bases). This CDR3 has 12 residues. CDR1 and CDR2 from the germline V gene are GTSNPN and SVGIG (reference sequence). V was clipped by 4 bases and J by 5 bases, with 12 bases between them. The CDR3 here is CAWILGLDEQYF. CDR3 nucleotides: TGTGCCTGGATACTAGGTCTTGACGAGCAGTACTTC.